This T cell receptor (beta chain) is from a study of T cell responses to AZD1222 COVID-19 vaccine. Looking at the study overall: Pooled in the analysis were second doses at about 4 or about 12 weeks.

General observations from the study: Elevations in Spike-specific TCR breadth and depth followed administration of two AZD1222 doses. Seropositivity was recorded at baseline in only six AZD1222 recipients. Possibly, clonal diversity was underestimated; donors were largely white British and included more females.

Regarding this clone: Its target is unknown.

Trimming took 1 base from V and 5 from J, leaving 9 bases between them. The CDR3 contains 14 residues. Germline CDR1 is LNHNV and CDR2 is YYDKDF (reference sequence). Method: immunoSEQ multiplex PCR; TCRdb's copy keeps in-frame clones and lacks some. The sample contains around 150,000 clones, 88% of which appear only once. This sample comprised peripheral blood, obtained on day 0 of AZD1222 vaccination. The chain couples TRBV15 to TRBJ1-5; D is perhaps TRBD1 (6 bases). The receptor's source is an adult in good health. The CDR3 reads CATSRGTGYQPQHF. CDR3 coding DNA: TGTGCCACCAGCAGAGGAACAGGGTATCAGCCCCAGCATTTT.